The present T cell receptor (beta chain) was sequenced within a study of blood T cell repertoires in COVID-19. The overall study: PBMCs, B-cell-depleted T cells, or T cells provided the cDNA or gDNA that made up the material.

CDR3 length equals 13 residues. Germline loops: CDR1 ENHRY, CDR2 SYGVKD. V dropped 6 bases and J dropped 3; count of bases not matched to a gene: 5. Original analysis: Reference gene primer amplification in the assay estimated nucleated cell counts. Sequenced by immunoSEQ multiplex PCR; TCRdb stores in-frame clones only, minus some. That table supplies the V and J calls and clone size; D and trimming were determined from the DNA. The repertoire consists of about 99,000 clones, with 79% occurring once and the leading ten covering roughly 18%. The source material was peripheral blood. This sequence was found in a woman of 80 years or more with active or convalescent COVID-19. This chain joins TRBV10-3 and TRBJ2-7; 7 bases fit TRBD1. CDR3: CAISRTGDYEQYF. The CDR3 coding sequence is TGTGCCATCAGCCGGACAGGAGACTACGAGCAGTACTTC.